The source of this TCR beta chain is a study of Graves' ophthalmopathy and Graves' hyperthyroidism. About the study: Untreated patients at initial diagnosis provided peripheral blood.

Per the germline V gene, CDR1 is SNHLY and CDR2 is FYNNEI. The CDR3 totals 15 residues. With 4 bases removed from V and 1 base from J, the gap between germline ends came to 13 bases. This clonotype was detected ten times or more. Amplification of TCR beta CDR3 regions used RNA transcripts. RT-PCR was first run with HTBI primers, then multiplex PCR in a second round. TCRdb itself ran the multiplex PCR reads through MiXCR, one entry per CDR3 protein. The top ten clones hold approximately 40% of a sample with 200,000 to 250,000 distinct CDR3 sequences, approximately 21% of them seen once. The chain combines TRBV2 with TRBJ2-5; maybe TRBD1 (5 bases). The origin of this receptor is a woman aged 45-65 years with Graves' ophthalmopathy. The sample was peripheral blood. CDR3 sequence: CASSGGAAPQETQYF. CDR3 coding DNA: TGTGCCAGCAGTGGTGGGGCGGCCCCCCAAGAGACCCAGTACTTC.